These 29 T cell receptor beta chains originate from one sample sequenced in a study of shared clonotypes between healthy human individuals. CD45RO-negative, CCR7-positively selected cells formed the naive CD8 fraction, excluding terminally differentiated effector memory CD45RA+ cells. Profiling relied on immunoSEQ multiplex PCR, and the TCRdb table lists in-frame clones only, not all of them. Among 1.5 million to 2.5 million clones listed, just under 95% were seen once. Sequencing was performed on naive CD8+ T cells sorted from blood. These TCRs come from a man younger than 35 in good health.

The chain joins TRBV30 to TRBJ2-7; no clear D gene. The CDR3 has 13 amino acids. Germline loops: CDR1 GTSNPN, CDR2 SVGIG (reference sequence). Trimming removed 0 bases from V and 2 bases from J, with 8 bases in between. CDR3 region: CAWSVGDPYEQYF. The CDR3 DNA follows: TGTGCCTGGAGTGTTGGGGATCCCTACGAGCAGTACTTC.

For the CDR3, the DNA is TGTGCCAGTAGTGGATGGGACAGGGAGATGAGCACAGATACGCAGTATTTT. Translation gives CASSGWDREMSTDTQYF. The J gene is TRBJ2-3, the V gene TRBV19; 9 bases line up with TRBD1. Trimming cost V 5 bases and J 0 bases; bases outside gene matches: 9. The CDR3 loop spans 17 amino acids. Germline CDR1 and CDR2: LNHDA and SQIVND (reference sequence).

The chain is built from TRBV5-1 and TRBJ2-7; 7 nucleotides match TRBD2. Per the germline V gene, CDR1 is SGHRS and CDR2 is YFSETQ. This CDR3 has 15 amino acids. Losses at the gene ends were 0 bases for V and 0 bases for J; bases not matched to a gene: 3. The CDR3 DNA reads TGCGCCAGCAGCTTGGGCGGCGGGGGCTCCTACGAGCAGTACTTC. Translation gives CASSLGGGGSYEQYF.

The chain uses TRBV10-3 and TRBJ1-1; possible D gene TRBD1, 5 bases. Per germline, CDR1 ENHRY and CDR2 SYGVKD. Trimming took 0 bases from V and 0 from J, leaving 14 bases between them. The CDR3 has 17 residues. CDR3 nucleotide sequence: TGTGCCATCAGTGAGTCGAGGGACGAGGTCATGAACACTGAAGCTTTCTTT. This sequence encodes CAISESRDEVMNTEAFF.

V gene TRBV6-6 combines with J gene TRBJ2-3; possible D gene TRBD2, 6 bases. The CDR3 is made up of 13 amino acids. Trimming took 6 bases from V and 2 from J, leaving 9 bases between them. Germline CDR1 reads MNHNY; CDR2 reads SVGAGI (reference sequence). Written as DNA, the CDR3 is TGTGCCAGCAGGGGCGGGATCACAGATACGCAGTATTTT. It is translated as CASRGGITDTQYF.

The CDR3 nucleotides are TGCGCCAGCAGCGATGGGTCAGGGGGCACGCAGTATTTT. It specifies CASSDGSGGTQYF. The chain couples TRBV4-3 to TRBJ2-3; 8 nucleotides match TRBD1. CDR3 length: 13 amino acids. The junction had 7 bases not matched to a gene; V was cut back by 5 bases and J by 9 bases. The germline V gene encodes CDR1 LGHNA and CDR2 YSLEER.

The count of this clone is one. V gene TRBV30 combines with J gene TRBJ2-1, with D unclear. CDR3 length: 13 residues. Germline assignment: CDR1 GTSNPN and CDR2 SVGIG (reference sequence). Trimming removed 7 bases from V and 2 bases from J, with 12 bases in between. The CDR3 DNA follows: TGTGCCTACCTCGGTCGCACCTACAATGAGCAGTTCTTC. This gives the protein CAYLGRTYNEQFF.

The CDR3 region is CASSQQAGGVEKLFF. DNA for the CDR3: TGCGCCAGCAGCCAACAGGCAGGGGGCGTTGAAAAACTGTTTTTT. The chain is built from TRBV4-1 and TRBJ1-4, with 8 bases aligning to TRBD1. Germline V gives CDR1 MGHRA, CDR2 YSYEKL. This CDR3 has 15 amino acids. With V trimmed by 2 bases and J by 7 bases, 6 bases remained unmatched.

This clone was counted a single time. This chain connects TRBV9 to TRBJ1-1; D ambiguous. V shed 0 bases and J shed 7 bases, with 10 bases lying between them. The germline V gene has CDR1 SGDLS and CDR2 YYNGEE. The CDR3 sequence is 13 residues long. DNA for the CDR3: TGTGCCAGCAGCGTAGGGTCAGGTCATGAAGCTTTCTTT. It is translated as CASSVGSGHEAFF.

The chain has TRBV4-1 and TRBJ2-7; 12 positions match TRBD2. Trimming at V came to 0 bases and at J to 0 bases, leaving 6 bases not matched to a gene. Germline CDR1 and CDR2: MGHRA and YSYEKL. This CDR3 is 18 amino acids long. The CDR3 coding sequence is TGCGCCAGCAGCCAAGATTCCCTAGCGGGAGGGATCTCCTACGAGCAGTACTTC. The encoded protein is CASSQDSLAGGISYEQYF.

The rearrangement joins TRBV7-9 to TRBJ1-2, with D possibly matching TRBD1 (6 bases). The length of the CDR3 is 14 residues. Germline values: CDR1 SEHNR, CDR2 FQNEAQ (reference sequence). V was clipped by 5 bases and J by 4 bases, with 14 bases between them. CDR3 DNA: TGTGCCAGCAGCCTAACCGGACAGATCTATGGCTACACCTTC. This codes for CASSLTGQIYGYTF. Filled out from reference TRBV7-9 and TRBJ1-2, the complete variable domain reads DTGVSQNPRHKITKRGQNVTFRCDPISEHNRLYWYRQTLGQGPEFLTYFQNEAQLEKSRLLSDRFSAERPKGSFSTLEIQRTEQGDSAMYLCASSLTGQIYGYTFGSGTRLTVV.

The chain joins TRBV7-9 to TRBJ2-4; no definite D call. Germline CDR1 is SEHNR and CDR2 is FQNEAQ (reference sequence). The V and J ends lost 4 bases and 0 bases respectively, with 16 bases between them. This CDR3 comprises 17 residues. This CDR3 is CASSSRTIPPAKNIQYF. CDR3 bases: TGTGCCAGCAGCTCCAGGACCATACCGCCAGCCAAAAACATTCAGTACTTC.

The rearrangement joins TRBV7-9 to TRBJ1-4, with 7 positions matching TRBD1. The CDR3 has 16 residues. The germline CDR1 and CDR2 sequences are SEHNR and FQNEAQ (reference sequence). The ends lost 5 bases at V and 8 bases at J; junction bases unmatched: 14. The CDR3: CASSRPDRVILEKLFF. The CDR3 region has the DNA TGTGCCAGCAGCCGCCCCGACAGGGTGATTTTGGAAAAACTGTTTTTT.

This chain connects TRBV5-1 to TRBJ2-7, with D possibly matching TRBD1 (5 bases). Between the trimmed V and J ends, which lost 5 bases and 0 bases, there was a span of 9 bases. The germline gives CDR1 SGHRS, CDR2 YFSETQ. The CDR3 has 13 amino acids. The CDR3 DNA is TGCGCCAGCAGGGACACCTCCTCCTACGAGCAGTACTTC. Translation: CASRDTSSYEQYF.

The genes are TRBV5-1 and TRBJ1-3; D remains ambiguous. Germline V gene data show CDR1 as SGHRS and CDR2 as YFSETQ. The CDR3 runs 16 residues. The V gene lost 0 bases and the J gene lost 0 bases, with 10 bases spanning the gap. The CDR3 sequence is CASSLVQLTSGNTIYF. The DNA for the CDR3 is TGCGCCAGCAGCTTGGTTCAGCTGACCTCTGGAAACACCATATATTTT.

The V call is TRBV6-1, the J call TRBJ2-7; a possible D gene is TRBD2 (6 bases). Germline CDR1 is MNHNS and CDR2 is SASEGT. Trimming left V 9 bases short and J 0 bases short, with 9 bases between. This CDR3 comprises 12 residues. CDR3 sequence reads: CASWGVSYEQYF. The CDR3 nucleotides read TGTGCCAGTTGGGGGGTCTCCTACGAGCAGTACTTC.

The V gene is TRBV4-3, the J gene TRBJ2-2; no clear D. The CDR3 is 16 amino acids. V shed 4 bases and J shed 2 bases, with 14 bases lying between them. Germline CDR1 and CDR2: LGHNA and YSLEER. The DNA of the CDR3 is TGCGCCAGCAGCCCCTCTTGGGGTACAAACACCGGGGAGCTGTTTTTT. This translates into CASSPSWGTNTGELFF.

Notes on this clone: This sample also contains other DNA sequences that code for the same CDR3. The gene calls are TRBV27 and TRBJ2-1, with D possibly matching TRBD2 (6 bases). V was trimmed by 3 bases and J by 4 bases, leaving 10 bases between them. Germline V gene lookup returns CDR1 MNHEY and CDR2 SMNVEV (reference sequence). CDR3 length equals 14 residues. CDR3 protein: CASSFAGLYNEQFF. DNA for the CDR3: TGTGCCAGCAGTTTTGCGGGGTTGTACAATGAGCAGTTCTTC.

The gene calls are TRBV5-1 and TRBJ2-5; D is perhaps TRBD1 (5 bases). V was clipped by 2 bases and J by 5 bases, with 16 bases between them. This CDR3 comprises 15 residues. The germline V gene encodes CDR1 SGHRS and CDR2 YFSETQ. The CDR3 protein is CASSFQGQGPETQYF. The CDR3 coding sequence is TGCGCCAGCAGCTTTCAAGGGCAGGGTCCGGAGACCCAGTACTTC.

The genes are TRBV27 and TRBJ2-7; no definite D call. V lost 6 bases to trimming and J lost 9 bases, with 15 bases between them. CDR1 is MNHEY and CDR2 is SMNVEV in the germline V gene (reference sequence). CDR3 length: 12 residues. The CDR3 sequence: CASRKLTGGQYF. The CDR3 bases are TGTGCCAGCAGAAAATTGACGGGTGGGCAGTACTTC.

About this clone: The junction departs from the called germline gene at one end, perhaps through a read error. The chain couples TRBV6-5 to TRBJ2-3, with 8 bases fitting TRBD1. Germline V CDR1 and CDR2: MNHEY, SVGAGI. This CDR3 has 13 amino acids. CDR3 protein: CASSPNTGGFLDF. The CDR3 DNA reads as TGTGCCAGCAGTCCTAACACAGGGGGGTTTTTGGATTTT.

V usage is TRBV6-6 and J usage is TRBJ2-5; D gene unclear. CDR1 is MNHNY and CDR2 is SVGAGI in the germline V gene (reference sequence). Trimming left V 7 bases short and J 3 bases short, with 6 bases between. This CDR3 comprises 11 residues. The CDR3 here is CASTLEETQYF. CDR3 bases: TGTGCCAGCACCCTGGAAGAGACCCAGTACTTC.

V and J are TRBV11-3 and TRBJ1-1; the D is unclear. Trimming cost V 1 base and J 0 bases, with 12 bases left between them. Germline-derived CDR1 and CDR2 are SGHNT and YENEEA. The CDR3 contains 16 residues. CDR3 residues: CASSLAQKPMNTEAFF. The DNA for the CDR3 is TGTGCCAGCAGCTTAGCCCAGAAGCCCATGAACACTGAAGCTTTCTTT.

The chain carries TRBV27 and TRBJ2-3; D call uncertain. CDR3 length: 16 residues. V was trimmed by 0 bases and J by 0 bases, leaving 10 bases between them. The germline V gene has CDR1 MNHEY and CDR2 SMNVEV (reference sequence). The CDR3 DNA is TGTGCCAGCAGTTTATCAGGCGTCCTTAGCACAGATACGCAGTATTTT. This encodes CASSLSGVLSTDTQYF.

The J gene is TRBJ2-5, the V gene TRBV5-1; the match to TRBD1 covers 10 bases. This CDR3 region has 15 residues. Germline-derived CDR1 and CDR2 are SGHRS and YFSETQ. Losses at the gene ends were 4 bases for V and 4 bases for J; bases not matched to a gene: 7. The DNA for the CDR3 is TGCGCCAGCAGCCCCGGGACAGGGGCGGGAGAGACCCAGTACTTC. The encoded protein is CASSPGTGAGETQYF.

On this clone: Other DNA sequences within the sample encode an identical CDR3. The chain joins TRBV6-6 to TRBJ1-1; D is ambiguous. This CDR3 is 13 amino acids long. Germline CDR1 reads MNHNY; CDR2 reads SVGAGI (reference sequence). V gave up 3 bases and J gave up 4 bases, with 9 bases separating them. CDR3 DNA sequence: TGTGCCAGCAGTTATACGGGGAGCACTGAAGCTTTCTTT. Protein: CASSYTGSTEAFF.

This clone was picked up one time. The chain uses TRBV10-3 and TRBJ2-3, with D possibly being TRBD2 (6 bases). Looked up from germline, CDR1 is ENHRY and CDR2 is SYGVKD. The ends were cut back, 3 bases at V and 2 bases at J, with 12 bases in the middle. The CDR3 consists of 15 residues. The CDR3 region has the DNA TGTGCCATCAGTGATACGGGACTCCACACAGATACGCAGTATTTT. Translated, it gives CAISDTGLHTDTQYF.

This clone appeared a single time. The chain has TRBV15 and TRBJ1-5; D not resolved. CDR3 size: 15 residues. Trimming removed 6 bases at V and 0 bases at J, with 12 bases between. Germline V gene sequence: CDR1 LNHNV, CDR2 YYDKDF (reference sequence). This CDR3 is CATRHQKNSNQPQHF. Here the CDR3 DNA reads TGTGCCACCAGACACCAGAAAAATAGCAATCAGCCCCAGCATTTT.

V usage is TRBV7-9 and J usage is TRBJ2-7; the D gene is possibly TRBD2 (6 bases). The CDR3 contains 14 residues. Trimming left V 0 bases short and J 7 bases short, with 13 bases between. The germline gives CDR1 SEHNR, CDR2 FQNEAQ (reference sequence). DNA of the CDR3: TGTGCCAGCAGCTTAGCGTTACCGGGAGCGGAGCAGTACTTC. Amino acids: CASSLALPGAEQYF. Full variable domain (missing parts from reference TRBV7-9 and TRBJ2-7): DTGVSQNPRHKITKRGQNVTFRCDPISEHNRLYWYRQTLGQGPEFLTYFQNEAQLEKSRLLSDRFSAERPKGSFSTLEIQRTEQGDSAMYLCASSLALPGAEQYFGPGTRLTVT.